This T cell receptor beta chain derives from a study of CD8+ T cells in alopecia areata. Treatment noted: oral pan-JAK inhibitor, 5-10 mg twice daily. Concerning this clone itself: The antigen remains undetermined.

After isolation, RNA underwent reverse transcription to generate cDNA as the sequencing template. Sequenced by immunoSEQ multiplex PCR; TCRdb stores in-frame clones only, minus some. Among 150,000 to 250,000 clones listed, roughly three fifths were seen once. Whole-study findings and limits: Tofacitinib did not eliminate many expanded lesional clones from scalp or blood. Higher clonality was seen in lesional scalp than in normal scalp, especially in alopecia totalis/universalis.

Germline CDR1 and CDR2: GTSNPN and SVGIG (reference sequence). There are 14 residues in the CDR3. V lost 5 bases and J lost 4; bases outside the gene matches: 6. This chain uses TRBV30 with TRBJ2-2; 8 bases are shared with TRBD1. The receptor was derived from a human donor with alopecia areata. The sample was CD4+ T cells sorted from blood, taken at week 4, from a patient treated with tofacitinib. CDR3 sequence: CAWGGQGGTGELFF. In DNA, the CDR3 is TGTGCCTGGGGTGGACAGGGCGGCACCGGGGAGCTGTTTTTT.